What follows are 14 T cell receptor beta chains derived from one specimen sequenced in a study of graft-versus-host responses after intestinal transplantation (dated by TCRdb to 2020 to 2023). The library was produced with the immunoSEQ multiplex PCR assay. As stored in TCRdb, this immuneACCESS dataset retains in-frame rearrangements with V and J assigned. A fraction of the clones does not appear; measured against another copy, unresolved V genes explain less than half of the discrepancy, and the remainder lacks a known reason. The sample records 98,000 or so clones, approximately 85% of which are singletons. The ten biggest clones cover roughly 1.4% of the sample. Sequenced material: PBMCs, taken 255 days after intestinal transplant. The receptors were gathered from a human patient who received an intestinal transplant, so some T cells may come from the graft donor.

J is TRBJ2-7 and V is TRBV27, with 9 positions matching TRBD1. V shed 4 bases, J shed 2 bases, and the junction held 3 bases outside the gene matches. The CDR3 length is 14 residues. Germline V CDR1 and CDR2: MNHEY, SMNVEV (reference sequence). CDR3 protein: CASSSWDRAYEQYF. The DNA for the CDR3 is TGTGCCAGCAGTTCGTGGGACAGGGCCTACGAGCAGTACTTC.

V usage is TRBV20-1 and J usage is TRBJ2-3; D gene uncertain. The CDR3 is 11 residues long. Germline assignment: CDR1 DFQATT and CDR2 SNEGSKA (reference sequence). The V end was cut by 1 base, the J end by 5 bases, with 4 bases between. The CDR3 sequence is CSARVRDTQYF. DNA for the CDR3: TGCAGTGCTAGAGTAAGAGATACGCAGTATTTT.

The V and J genes are TRBV28 and TRBJ1-2, with TRBD1 matching 7 bases. After removal of 4 bases from V and 7 bases from J, the junction contained 12 bases not matched to a gene. CDR3 length equals 15 residues. Germline CDR1 is MDHEN and CDR2 is SYDVKM. CDR3 sequence (DNA): TGTGCCAGCAGTTCGACTTTGACAGGGTCGGGTGGCTACACCTTC. Protein sequence: CASSSTLTGSGGYTF.

This clone was counted between two and nine times. This chain uses TRBV29-1 with TRBJ1-1; D not certain. The CDR3 has 11 amino acids. Between the trimmed V and J ends, which lost 6 bases and 0 bases, there was a span of 5 bases. Germline V gives CDR1 SQVTM, CDR2 ANQGSEA. CDR3 in amino acids: CSVLVNTEAFF. The CDR3 region has the DNA TGCAGCGTCTTGGTGAACACTGAAGCTTTCTTT.

The V gene is TRBV28, the J gene TRBJ2-5, with 7 bases that match TRBD1. The V gene end was trimmed by 6 bases and the J gene end by 1 base; junction bases not matched to a gene: 8. The V gene's germline CDR1 is MDHEN and CDR2 SYDVKM. The CDR3 consists of 15 residues. CDR3 region: CASRPQGKIQETQYF. CDR3 in DNA: TGTGCCAGCAGGCCACAGGGGAAGATCCAAGAGACCCAGTACTTC.

The CDR3 region has the DNA TGTGCCAGCAGGTCAACAGGGGCCAAAAACATTCAGTACTTC. It translates to CASRSTGAKNIQYF. V is TRBV5-8 and J is TRBJ2-4; weak D call: TRBD1 (6 bases). The V gene's germline CDR1 is SGHTS and CDR2 YDEGEE. V lost 5 bases and J 1 base, leaving 10 bases between the germline ends. The CDR3 consists of 14 residues. Looking up the rest from reference TRBV5-8 and TRBJ2-4 gives the full variable domain: EAGVTQSPTHLIKTRGQQATLRCSPISGHTSVYWYQQALGLGLQFLLWYDEGEERNRGNFPPRFSGRQFPNYSSELNVNALELEDSALYLCASRSTGAKNIQYFGAGTRLSVL.

The chain employs TRBV5-1 and TRBJ2-3; tentative D call: TRBD1 (5 bases). This CDR3 spans 14 amino acids. The V end was cut by 7 bases, the J end by 5 bases, with 17 bases between. Germline V gives CDR1 SGHRS, CDR2 YFSETQ. CDR3 sequence reads: CASDRGQGKDTQYF. In DNA form, the CDR3 reads TGCGCCAGCGACCGCGGTCAGGGAAAAGATACGCAGTATTTT.

This clone was observed a single time. This sequence joins TRBV5-1 and TRBJ2-7; tentative D call: TRBD1 (6 bases). The CDR3 is 14 residues long. Germline CDR1 is SGHRS and CDR2 is YFSETQ. The V gene lost 4 bases and the J gene lost 5 bases, with 16 bases spanning the gap. CDR3 amino acids: CASSPYLGAHEQYF. The CDR3 DNA follows: TGCGCCAGCAGCCCATATTTGGGGGCCCACGAGCAGTACTTC. Combining the CDR3 with reference TRBV5-1 and TRBJ2-7 gives the whole variable domain KAGVTQTPRYLIKTRGQQVTLSCSPISGHRSVSWYQQTPGQGLQFLFEYFSETQRNKGNFPGRFSGRQFSNSRSEMNVSTLELGDSALYLCASSPYLGAHEQYFGPGTRLTVT.

CDR3 DNA: TGTGCCAGCAGTTTATCCTCAGGTTACCCCGGAGGTGGCTACACCTTC. The encoded protein is CASSLSSGYPGGGYTF. This chain joins TRBV28 and TRBJ1-2; D unresolved. The V end was cut by 1 base, the J end by 7 bases, with 19 bases between. Germline CDR1 reads MDHEN; CDR2 reads SYDVKM. This CDR3 has 16 amino acids.

This chain joins TRBV5-6 and TRBJ1-1; tentatively, D is TRBD1 (5 bases). V lost 0 bases and J 1 base, leaving 10 bases between the germline ends. This CDR3 region has 15 residues. The germline CDR1 and CDR2 sequences are SGHDT and YYEEEE. The CDR3 DNA reads TGTGCCAGCAGCTTGGGCCCAGGGCGGAACACTGAAGCTTTCTTT. This codes for CASSLGPGRNTEAFF.

The chain links TRBV30 to TRBJ2-7, with TRBD1 matching 9 bases. Unmatched junction bases numbered 7, after V lost 7 bases and J lost 0 bases. Looked up from germline, CDR1 is GTSNPN and CDR2 is SVGIG (reference sequence). The CDR3 covers 14 residues. For the CDR3, the DNA is TGTGCCTTTGACTACAGGGGGCTCTCCTACGAGCAGTACTTC. Translation gives CAFDYRGLSYEQYF.

V is TRBV28 and J is TRBJ2-7; maybe TRBD1 (6 bases). The ends were cut back, 5 bases at V and 3 bases at J, with 11 bases in the middle. CDR3 length: 13 residues. Germline CDR1 and CDR2: MDHEN and SYDVKM. The CDR3 DNA sequence: TGTGCCAGCAGTCTACAGGGTAGCTACGAGCAGTACTTC. Translated, it gives CASSLQGSYEQYF.

The V and J genes are TRBV28 and TRBJ2-7, with D tentatively TRBD2 (5 bases). Germline CDR1 reads MDHEN; CDR2 reads SYDVKM. The ends were cut back, 1 base at V and 2 bases at J, with 12 bases in the middle. This CDR3 has 15 residues. The CDR3 bases are TGTGCCAGCAGTTTATTGACTATGGGAGCCTACGAGCAGTACTTC. Protein: CASSLLTMGAYEQYF.

The V and J genes are TRBV28 and TRBJ2-7; TRBD2 aligns across 11 bases. Trimming removed 5 bases from V and 3 bases from J; junction bases left unmatched: 12. Germline CDR1 is MDHEN and CDR2 is SYDVKM. This CDR3 contains 17 residues. CDR3 nucleotides: TGTGCCAGCAGTCTCCAAATAGCGGGAGGGGGTCTCTACGAGCAGTACTTC. Amino acids: CASSLQIAGGGLYEQYF.